This section outlines one T cell receptor beta chain sequence together with its context. The antigen remains undetermined. Within the sample, other DNA sequences also encode this same CDR3. Repertoires were generated with immunoSEQ multiplex PCR, while TCRdb's copy carries only in-frame clones and drops some. Among about 350,000 clones listed, approximately 90% were seen once. This CDR3 contains 13 residues. V gave up 2 bases and J gave up 2 bases, with 6 bases separating them. Germline V gives CDR1 SGHTA, CDR2 FQGTGA. These data belong to a study of Ad26.COV2.S vaccination and SARS-CoV-2 variants. Study-level results: TCR breadth and depth estimates may have understated total T cell responses. Spike-specific TCR breadth ran higher among vaccine recipients than placebo recipients. Considerable breadth of spike-specific CD8+ and CD4+ T cell responses has reportedly been documented following vaccination.

The sequences come from peripheral blood, collected after recovery from COVID-19. The TCR comes from a human donor who had recovered from COVID-19. This chain links TRBV7-3 with TRBJ1-1, with TRBD1 as a possible D gene (5 bases). CDR3 loop: CASSLQGNTEAFF. For the CDR3, the DNA is TGTGCCAGCAGCTTACAGGGAAACACTGAAGCTTTCTTT. The full variable domain, with the rest looked up from reference TRBV7-3 and TRBJ1-1, is GAGVSQTPSNKVTEKGKYVELRCDPISGHTALYWYRQSLGQGPEFLIYFQGTGAADDSGLPNDRFFAVRPEGSVSTLKIQRTERGDSAVYLCASSLQGNTEAFFGQGTRLTVV.